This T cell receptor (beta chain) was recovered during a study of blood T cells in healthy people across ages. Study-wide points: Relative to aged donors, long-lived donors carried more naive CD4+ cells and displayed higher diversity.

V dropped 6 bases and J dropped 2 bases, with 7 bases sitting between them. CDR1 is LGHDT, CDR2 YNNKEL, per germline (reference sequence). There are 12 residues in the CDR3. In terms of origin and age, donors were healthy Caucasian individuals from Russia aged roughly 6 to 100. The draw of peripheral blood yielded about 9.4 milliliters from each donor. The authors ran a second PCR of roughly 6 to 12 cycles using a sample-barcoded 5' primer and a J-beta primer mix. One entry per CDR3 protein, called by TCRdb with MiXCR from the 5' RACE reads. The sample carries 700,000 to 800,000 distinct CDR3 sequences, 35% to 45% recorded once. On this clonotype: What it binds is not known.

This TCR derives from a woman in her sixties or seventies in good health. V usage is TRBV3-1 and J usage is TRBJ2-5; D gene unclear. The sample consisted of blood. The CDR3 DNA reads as TGTGCCAGCAGGGCTCCTCAAGAGACCCAGTACTTC. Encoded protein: CASRAPQETQYF.